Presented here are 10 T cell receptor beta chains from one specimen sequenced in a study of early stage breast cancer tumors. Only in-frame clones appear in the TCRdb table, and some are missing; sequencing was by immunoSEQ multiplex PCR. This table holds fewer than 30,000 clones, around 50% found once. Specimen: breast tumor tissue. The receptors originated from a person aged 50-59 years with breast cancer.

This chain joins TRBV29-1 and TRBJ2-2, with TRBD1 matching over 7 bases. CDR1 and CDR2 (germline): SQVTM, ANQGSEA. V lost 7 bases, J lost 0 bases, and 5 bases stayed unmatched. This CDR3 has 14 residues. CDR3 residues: CSAHRGPNTGELFF. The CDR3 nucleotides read TGCAGCGCCCACAGGGGCCCGAACACCGGGGAGCTGTTTTTT.

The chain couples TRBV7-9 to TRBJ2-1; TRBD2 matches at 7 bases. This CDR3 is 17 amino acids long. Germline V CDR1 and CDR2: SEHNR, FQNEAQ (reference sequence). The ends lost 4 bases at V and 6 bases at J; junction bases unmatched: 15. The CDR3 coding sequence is TGTGCCAGCAGCTCCACGGTTGGGAGGGCCTTCTCCAATGAGCAGTTCTTC. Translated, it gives CASSSTVGRAFSNEQFF.

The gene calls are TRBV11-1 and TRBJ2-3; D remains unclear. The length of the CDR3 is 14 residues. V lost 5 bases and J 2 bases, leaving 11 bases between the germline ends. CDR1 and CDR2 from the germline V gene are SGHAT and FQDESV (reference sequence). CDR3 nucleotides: TGTGCCAGCAGCAAAGGGAAGTTCACAGATACGCAGTATTTT. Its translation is CASSKGKFTDTQYF.

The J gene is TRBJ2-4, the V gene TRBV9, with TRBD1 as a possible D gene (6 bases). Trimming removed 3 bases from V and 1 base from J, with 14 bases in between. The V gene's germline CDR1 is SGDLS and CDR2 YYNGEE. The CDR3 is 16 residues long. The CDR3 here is CASSARGGSAKNIQYF. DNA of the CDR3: TGTGCCAGCAGCGCCCGAGGGGGATCCGCCAAAAACATTCAGTACTTC.

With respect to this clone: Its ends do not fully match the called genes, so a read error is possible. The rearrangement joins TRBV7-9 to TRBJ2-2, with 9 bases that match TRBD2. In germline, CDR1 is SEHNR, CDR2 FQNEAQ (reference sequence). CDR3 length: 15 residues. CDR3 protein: CASSLAGSPTGELFF. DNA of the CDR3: TGTGCCAGCAGCCTAGCGGGGTCACCCACCGGGGAGCTGTTTTTT.

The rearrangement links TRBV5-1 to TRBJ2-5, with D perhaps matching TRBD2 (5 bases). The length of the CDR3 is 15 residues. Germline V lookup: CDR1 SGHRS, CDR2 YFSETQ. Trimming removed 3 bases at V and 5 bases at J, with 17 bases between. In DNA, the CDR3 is TGCGCCAGCAGCTCTGGACTCACCCTGGGGGAGACCCAGTACTTC. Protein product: CASSSGLTLGETQYF.

The CDR3 loop reads CASSLDTRAGGQETQYF. The CDR3 bases are TGTGCCAGCAGCTTAGATACCCGGGCGGGAGGGCAGGAGACCCAGTACTTC. The rearrangement uses TRBV11-2 and TRBJ2-5; 9 nucleotides agree with TRBD2. The CDR3 loop spans 17 amino acids. V lost 0 bases, J lost 5 bases, and 10 bases stayed unmatched. The germline CDR1 and CDR2 sequences are SGHAT and FQNNGV.

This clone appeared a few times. The CDR3 region has the DNA TGTGCCAGCAGCCCGGGACAGGGGGTTCGGTCGTCCTACGAGCAGTACTTC. Protein product: CASSPGQGVRSSYEQYF. The gene calls are TRBV9 and TRBJ2-7, with 11 bases aligning to TRBD1. This CDR3 has 17 residues. The V gene's germline CDR1 is SGDLS and CDR2 YYNGEE. After removal of 4 bases from V and 1 base from J, the junction contained 10 bases not matched to a gene.

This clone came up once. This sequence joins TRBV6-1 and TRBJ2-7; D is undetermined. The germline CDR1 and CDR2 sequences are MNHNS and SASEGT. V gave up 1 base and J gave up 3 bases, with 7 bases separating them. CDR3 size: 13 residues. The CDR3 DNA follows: TGTGCCAGCAGTGAAGGAGTTTACTACGAGCAGTACTTC. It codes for CASSEGVYYEQYF.

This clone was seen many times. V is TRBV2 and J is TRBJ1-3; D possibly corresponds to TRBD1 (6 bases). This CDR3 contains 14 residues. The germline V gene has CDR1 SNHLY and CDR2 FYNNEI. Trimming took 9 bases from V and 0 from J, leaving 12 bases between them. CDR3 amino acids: CASAWGASGNTIYF. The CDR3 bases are TGTGCCAGTGCGTGGGGGGCCTCTGGAAACACCATATATTTT. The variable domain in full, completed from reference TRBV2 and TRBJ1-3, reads EPEVTQTPSHQVTQMGQEVILRCVPISNHLYFYWYRQILGQKVEFLVSFYNNEISEKSEIFDDQFSVERPDGSNFTLKIRSTKLEDSAMYFCASAWGASGNTIYFGEGSWLTVV.